One and the same sample provided the 8 T cell receptor beta chains below, sequenced in a study of cytomegalovirus exposure and HLA in healthy donors. Both 60 Vbeta primers and 13 Jbeta primers went into the PCR. Assay used: immunoSEQ multiplex PCR; TCRdb lists only in-frame clones, some missing. The sample lists some 120,000 clones; 9% to 10% were seen once. The sequenced sample was PBMCs. These receptors were obtained from a man between 25 and 39 years old in good health and CMV-seronegative.

The chain combines TRBV2 with TRBJ2-4; the match to TRBD1 covers 8 bases. The CDR3 runs 13 residues. From germline, CDR1 is SNHLY and CDR2 FYNNEI. V shed 3 bases, J shed 6 bases, and the junction held 1 base outside the gene matches. The CDR3: CASSDRGRNIQYF. The CDR3, as DNA: TGTGCCAGCAGTGACAGGGGGCGAAACATTCAGTACTTC. The full variable domain, completed using reference TRBV2 and TRBJ2-4, is EPEVTQTPSHQVTQMGQEVILRCVPISNHLYFYWYRQILGQKVEFLVSFYNNEISEKSEIFDDQFSVERPDGSNFTLKIRSTKLEDSAMYFCASSDRGRNIQYFGAGTRLSVL.

This clone was picked up a small number of times. The DNA for the CDR3 is TGCGCCAGCAGCCCAAATACGGGACTGGGCGGGGAGCTGTTTTTT. Translating it yields CASSPNTGLGGELFF. The J gene is TRBJ2-2, the V gene TRBV5-1; D may be TRBD2 (6 bases). The CDR3 is 15 amino acids. Trimming pared 4 bases from V and 7 bases from J, leaving 17 bases between. Germline V gene sequence: CDR1 SGHRS, CDR2 YFSETQ.

In its sample, this clone was seen a few times. The V call is TRBV30, the J call TRBJ1-6; maybe TRBD1 (5 bases). Germline loops: CDR1 GTSNPN, CDR2 SVGIG (reference sequence). The CDR3 has 14 residues. The germline V and J ends were trimmed by 2 bases and 3 bases, with 8 bases remaining between them. The CDR3 region is CAWSQTDYNSPLHF. In DNA form, the CDR3 reads TGTGCCTGGAGTCAGACAGACTATAATTCACCCCTCCACTTT.

This clone was recorded a few times. The CDR3 sequence: CASSLEGAPTQYF. In DNA form, the CDR3 reads TGCGCCAGCAGCTTGGAAGGGGCTCCGACCCAGTACTTC. The chain employs TRBV5-1 and TRBJ2-5; TRBD1 is a possible D gene (5 bases). The CDR3 contains 13 residues. Germline CDR1 is SGHRS and CDR2 is YFSETQ. The V gene lost 0 bases and the J gene lost 7 bases, with 10 bases spanning the gap.

This clone was seen more than once but under ten times. This chain joins TRBV11-2 and TRBJ2-2, with D possibly being TRBD2 (6 bases). Germline CDR1 and CDR2: SGHAT and FQNNGV. The CDR3 runs 15 residues. V was trimmed by 5 bases and J by 3 bases, leaving 13 bases between them. The CDR3 coding sequence is TGTGCCAGCAGCCTCGCGGGGTTTGACACCGGGGAGCTGTTTTTT. Encoded protein: CASSLAGFDTGELFF.

The chain uses TRBV6-1 and TRBJ2-7, with 9 bases aligning to TRBD2. V lost 2 bases, J lost 7 bases, and 6 bases stayed unmatched. From germline, CDR1 is MNHNS and CDR2 SASEGT. The CDR3 runs to 14 residues. The CDR3 region is CASSELAGSGEQYF. CDR3 coding DNA: TGTGCCAGCAGTGAACTAGCGGGATCTGGGGAGCAGTACTTC.

The rearrangement joins TRBV25-1 to TRBJ2-7, with TRBD1 as a possible D gene (6 bases). The CDR3 runs 14 residues. V dropped 6 bases and J dropped 1 base, with 13 bases sitting between them. Germline CDR1 is MGHDK and CDR2 is SYGVNS. The CDR3 nucleotides read TGTGCCAGCAGGGAGACAGGCGAATCCTACGAGCAGTACTTC. Its translation is CASRETGESYEQYF.

The J gene is TRBJ2-2, the V gene TRBV11-2; 9 bases line up with TRBD1. The CDR3 is made up of 16 amino acids. CDR1 and CDR2 from the germline V gene are SGHAT and FQNNGV. J gave up 6 bases and V 4 bases, and 9 bases lay outside the gene matches. The DNA for the CDR3 is TGTGCCAGCAGCTCAAGGGGGACAGGGCAACCCGGGGAGCTGTTTTTT. Protein sequence: CASSSRGTGQPGELFF.